This T cell receptor beta chain is drawn from a study of T cell responses to AZD1222 COVID-19 vaccine. About the study: Analyses pooled second doses at about 4 or about 12 weeks. General study points: Spike-specific TCRs gained breadth and depth after people received two AZD1222 doses. Most donors were white British, females outnumbered males, and clonal diversity was possibly underestimated.

Regarding this clone: What it recognizes is unknown.

Generated by immunoSEQ multiplex PCR, the TCRdb table keeps only in-frame clones and is missing some. The sample yields about 120,000 clones, 70% to 90% seen once. Germline V gene lookup returns CDR1 SGDLS and CDR2 YYNGEE. Trimming cost V 3 bases and J 5 bases; bases outside gene matches: 5. The CDR3 consists of 14 residues. The TCR sequence derives from an adult in good health. The sequenced sample was peripheral blood, obtained on day 0 of AZD1222 vaccination. This chain uses TRBV9 with TRBJ2-3; TRBD1 matches at 8 bases. The CDR3, as DNA: TGTGCCAGCAGCGGGACAGGGCTGGGAGATACGCAGTATTTT. Amino acids: CASSGTGLGDTQYF.